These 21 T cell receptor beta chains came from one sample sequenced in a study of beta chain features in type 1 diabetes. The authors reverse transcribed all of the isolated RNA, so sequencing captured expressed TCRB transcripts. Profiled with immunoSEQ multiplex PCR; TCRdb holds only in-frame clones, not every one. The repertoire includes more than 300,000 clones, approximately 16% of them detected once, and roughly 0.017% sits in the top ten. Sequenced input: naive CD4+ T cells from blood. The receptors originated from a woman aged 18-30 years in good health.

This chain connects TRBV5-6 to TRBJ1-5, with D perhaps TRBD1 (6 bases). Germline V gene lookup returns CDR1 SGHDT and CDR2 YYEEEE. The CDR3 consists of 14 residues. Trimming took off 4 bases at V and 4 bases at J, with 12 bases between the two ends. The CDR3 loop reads CASSTGLGNQPQHF. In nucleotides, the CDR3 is TGTGCCAGCAGCACAGGGCTAGGAAATCAGCCCCAGCATTTT.

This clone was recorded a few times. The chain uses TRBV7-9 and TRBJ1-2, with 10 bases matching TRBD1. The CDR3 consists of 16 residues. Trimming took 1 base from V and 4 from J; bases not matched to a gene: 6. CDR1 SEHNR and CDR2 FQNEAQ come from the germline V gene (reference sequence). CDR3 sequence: CASSLGGTGDRYGYTF. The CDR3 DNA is TGTGCCAGCAGCTTAGGAGGGACAGGGGACCGCTATGGCTACACCTTC.

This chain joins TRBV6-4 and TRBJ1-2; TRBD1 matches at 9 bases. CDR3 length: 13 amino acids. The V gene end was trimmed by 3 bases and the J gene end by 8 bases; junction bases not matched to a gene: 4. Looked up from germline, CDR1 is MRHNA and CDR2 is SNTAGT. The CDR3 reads CASSEQGAGGYTF. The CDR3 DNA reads TGTGCCAGCAGTGAACAGGGGGCGGGAGGCTACACCTTC.

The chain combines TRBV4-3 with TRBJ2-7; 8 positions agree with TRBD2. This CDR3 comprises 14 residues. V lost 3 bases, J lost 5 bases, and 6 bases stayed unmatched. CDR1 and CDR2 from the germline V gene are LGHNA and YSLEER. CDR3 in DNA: TGCGCCAGCAGCCATCCGGCGGGGGGAGACGAGCAGTACTTC. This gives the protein CASSHPAGGDEQYF.

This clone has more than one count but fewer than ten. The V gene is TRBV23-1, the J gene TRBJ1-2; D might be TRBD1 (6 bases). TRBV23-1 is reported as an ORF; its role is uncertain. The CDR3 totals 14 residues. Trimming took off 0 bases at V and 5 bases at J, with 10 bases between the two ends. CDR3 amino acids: CASSQSYRAYGYTF. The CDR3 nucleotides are TGCGCCAGCAGTCAATCGTACAGGGCGTATGGCTACACCTTC.

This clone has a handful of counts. CDR3 loop: CASSQGASLNYGYTF. The CDR3 DNA sequence: TGCGCCAGCAGCCAAGGGGCCAGCCTCAACTATGGCTACACCTTC. The rearrangement joins TRBV4-3 to TRBJ1-2; D unresolved. The CDR3 consists of 15 residues. CDR1 is LGHNA, CDR2 YSLEER, per germline. Trimming cost V 1 base and J 2 bases, with 11 bases left between them.

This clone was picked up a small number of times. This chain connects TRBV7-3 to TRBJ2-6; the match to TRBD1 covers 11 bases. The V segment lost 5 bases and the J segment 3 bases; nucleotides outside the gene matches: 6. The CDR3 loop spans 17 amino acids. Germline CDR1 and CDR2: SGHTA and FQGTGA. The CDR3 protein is CASSTGTGGDGANVLTF. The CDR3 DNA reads TGTGCCAGCAGCACAGGGACAGGGGGTGATGGGGCCAACGTCCTGACTTTC.

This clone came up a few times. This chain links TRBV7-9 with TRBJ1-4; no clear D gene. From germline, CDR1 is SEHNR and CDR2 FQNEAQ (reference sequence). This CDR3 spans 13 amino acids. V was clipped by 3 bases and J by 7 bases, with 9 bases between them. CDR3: CASSFRESEKLFF. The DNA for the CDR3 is TGTGCCAGCAGCTTCCGGGAGAGTGAAAAACTGTTTTTT.

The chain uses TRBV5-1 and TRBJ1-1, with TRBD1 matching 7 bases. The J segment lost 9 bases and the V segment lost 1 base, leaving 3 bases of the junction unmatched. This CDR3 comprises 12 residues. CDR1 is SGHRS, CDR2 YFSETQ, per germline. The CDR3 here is CASSLSGQQAFF. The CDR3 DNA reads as TGCGCCAGCAGCTTGTCGGGACAGCAAGCTTTCTTT. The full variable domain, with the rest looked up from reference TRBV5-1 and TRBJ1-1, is KAGVTQTPRYLIKTRGQQVTLSCSPISGHRSVSWYQQTPGQGLQFLFEYFSETQRNKGNFPGRFSGRQFSNSRSEMNVSTLELGDSALYLCASSLSGQQAFFGQGTRLTVV.

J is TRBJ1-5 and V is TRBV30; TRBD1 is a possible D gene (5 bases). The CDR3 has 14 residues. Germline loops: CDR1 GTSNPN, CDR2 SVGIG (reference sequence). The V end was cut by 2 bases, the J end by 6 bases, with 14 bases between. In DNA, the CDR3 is TGTGCCTGGAGTCGGGGGGAGTGGAGTCAGCCCCAGCATTTT. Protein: CAWSRGEWSQPQHF.

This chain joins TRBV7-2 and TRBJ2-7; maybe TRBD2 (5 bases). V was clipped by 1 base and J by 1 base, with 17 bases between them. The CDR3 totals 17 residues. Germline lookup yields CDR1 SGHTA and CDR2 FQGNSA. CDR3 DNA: TGTGCCAGCAGCTTAGTTTGGCGGTCCGGCGGGTCCTACGAGCAGTACTTC. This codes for CASSLVWRSGGSYEQYF.

CDR3 amino acids: CASSLALETAWTF. Here the CDR3 DNA reads TGTGCCAGCAGCTTAGCGCTGGAGACGGCTTGGACCTTC. This chain links TRBV7-2 with TRBJ1-2; D gene ambiguous. Trimming stripped 0 bases from V and 14 bases from J, with 16 bases between. Per the germline V gene, CDR1 is SGHTA and CDR2 is FQGNSA. The length of the CDR3 is 13 residues.

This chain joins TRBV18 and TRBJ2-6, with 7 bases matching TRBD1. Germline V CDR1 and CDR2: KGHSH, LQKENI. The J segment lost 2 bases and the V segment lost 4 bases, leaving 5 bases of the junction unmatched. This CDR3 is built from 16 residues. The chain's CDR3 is CASSQYDRAGANVLTF. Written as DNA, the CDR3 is TGTGCCAGCTCACAATACGACAGGGCTGGGGCCAACGTCCTGACTTTC.

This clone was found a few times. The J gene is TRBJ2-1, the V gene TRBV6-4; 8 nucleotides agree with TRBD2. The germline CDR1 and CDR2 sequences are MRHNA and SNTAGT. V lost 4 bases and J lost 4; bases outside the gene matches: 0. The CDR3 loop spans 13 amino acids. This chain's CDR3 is CASSASGYNEQFF. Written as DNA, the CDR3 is TGTGCCAGCAGTGCTAGCGGGTACAATGAGCAGTTCTTC.

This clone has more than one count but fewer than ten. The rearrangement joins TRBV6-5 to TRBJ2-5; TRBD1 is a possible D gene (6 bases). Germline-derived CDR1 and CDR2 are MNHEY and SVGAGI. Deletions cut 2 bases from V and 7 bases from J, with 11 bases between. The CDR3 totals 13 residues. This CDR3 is CASSYVADRTQYF. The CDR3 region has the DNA TGTGCCAGCAGTTACGTGGCGGACAGGACCCAGTACTTC.

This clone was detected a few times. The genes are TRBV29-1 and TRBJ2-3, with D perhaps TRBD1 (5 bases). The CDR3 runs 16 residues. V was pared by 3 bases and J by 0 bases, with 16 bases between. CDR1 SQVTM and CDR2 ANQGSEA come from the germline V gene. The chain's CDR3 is CSVEGRLHRSTDTQYF. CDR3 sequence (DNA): TGCAGCGTTGAGGGGCGCTTGCACAGAAGCACAGATACGCAGTATTTT.

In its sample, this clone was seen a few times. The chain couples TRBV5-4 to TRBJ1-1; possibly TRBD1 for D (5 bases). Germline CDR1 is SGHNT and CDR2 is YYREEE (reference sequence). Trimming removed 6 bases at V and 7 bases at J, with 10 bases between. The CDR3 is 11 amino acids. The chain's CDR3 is CASKGYGEAFF. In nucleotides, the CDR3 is TGTGCCAGCAAGGGGTATGGTGAAGCTTTCTTT.

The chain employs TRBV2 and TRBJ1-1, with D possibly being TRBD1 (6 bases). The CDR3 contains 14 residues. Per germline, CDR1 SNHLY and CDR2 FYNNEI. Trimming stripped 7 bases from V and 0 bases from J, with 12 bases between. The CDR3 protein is CASTSQGLNTEAFF. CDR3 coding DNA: TGTGCCAGCACCTCACAGGGATTGAACACTGAAGCTTTCTTT.

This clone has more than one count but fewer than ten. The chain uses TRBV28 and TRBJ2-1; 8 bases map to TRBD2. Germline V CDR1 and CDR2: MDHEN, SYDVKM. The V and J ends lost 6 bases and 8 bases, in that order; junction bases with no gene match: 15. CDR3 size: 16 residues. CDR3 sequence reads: CASRGRLAGSRDEQFF. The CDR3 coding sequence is TGTGCCAGCAGGGGAAGATTAGCGGGATCACGTGATGAGCAGTTCTTC.

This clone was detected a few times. CDR3 in DNA: TGCAGCGTTGGTGGACAGGGAAGGAACAATGAGCAGTTCTTC. It codes for CSVGGQGRNNEQFF. V is TRBV29-1 and J is TRBJ2-1, with 8 nucleotides matching TRBD1. This CDR3 comprises 14 residues. Germline V gene lookup returns CDR1 SQVTM and CDR2 ANQGSEA. The junction had 7 bases not matched to a gene; V was cut back by 4 bases and J by 5 bases.

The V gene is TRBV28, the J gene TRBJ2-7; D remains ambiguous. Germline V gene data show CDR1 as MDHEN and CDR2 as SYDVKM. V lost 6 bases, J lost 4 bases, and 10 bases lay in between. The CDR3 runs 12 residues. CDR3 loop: CASSPQMYEQYF. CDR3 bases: TGTGCCAGCAGCCCTCAGATGTACGAGCAGTACTTC. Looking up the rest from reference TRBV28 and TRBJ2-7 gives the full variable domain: DVKVTQSSRYLVKRTGEKVFLECVQDMDHENMFWYRQDPGLGLRLIYFSYDVKMKEKGDIPEGYSVSREKKERFSLILESASTNQTSMYLCASSPQMYEQYFGPGTRLTVT.